These 13 T cell receptor beta chains were all obtained from the same sample, sequenced in a study of early T cells in non-severe SARS-CoV-2 infection. Each CDR3 protein gets one entry after TCRdb re-called the 5' RACE reads with MiXCR. The sample holds 37,000 or so distinct CDR3 sequences, 5% to 6.5% seen once. Sequenced material: whole blood. The receptors stem from an adult who was a healthcare worker with PCR-confirmed SARS-CoV-2 infection or an uninfected control (not recorded which).

There are a few counts of this clonotype. The V gene is TRBV2, the J gene TRBJ2-7; D is ambiguous. This CDR3 spans 14 amino acids. With 4 bases removed from V and 2 bases from J, the gap between germline ends came to 12 bases. CDR1 is SNHLY and CDR2 is FYNNEI in the germline V gene. The CDR3 reads CASSAGRQAYEQYF. CDR3 DNA: TGTGCCAGCAGTGCCGGGCGGCAGGCCTACGAGCAGTACTTC.

This clonotype was counted only a few times. CDR3 residues: CASSLSSGSKETQYF. The CDR3 bases are TGTGCCAGCAGTTTGAGTAGCGGGAGTAAGGAGACCCAGTACTTC. This chain joins TRBV12-3 or TRBV12-4 and TRBJ2-5; 9 bases agree with TRBD2. Trimming took 3 bases from V and 5 from J; bases not matched to a gene: 7. CDR3 length: 15 amino acids.

The CDR3: CASTSSGIGDTQYF. The CDR3 DNA is TGTGCCAGCACGTCTAGCGGGATAGGGGATACGCAGTATTTT. The V call is TRBV6-1, the J call TRBJ2-3, with TRBD2 matching 9 bases. V shed 7 bases, J shed 6 bases, and the junction held 8 bases outside the gene matches. This CDR3 comprises 14 residues. CDR1 is MNHNS, CDR2 SASEGT, per germline.

The chain joins TRBV5-1 to TRBJ1-2, with D hard to call. V shed 0 bases and J shed 3 bases, with 9 bases lying between them. The CDR3 spans 14 residues. Germline V gives CDR1 SGHRS, CDR2 YFSETQ. The CDR3 DNA follows: TGCGCCAGCAGCTTGGACCCAGCACACTATGGCTACACCTTC. Translation: CASSLDPAHYGYTF.

In its sample, this clonotype was seen many times. CDR3 DNA sequence: TGCGCCAGCAGCTTCGGGGGGCACTCCTACAATGAGCAGTTCTTC. It is translated as CASSFGGHSYNEQFF. The chain links TRBV5-1 to TRBJ2-1, with a tentative D call TRBD2 (7 bases). Germline CDR1 reads SGHRS; CDR2 reads YFSETQ. V was trimmed by 2 bases and J by 0 bases, leaving 9 bases between them. There are 15 residues in the CDR3. The full variable domain, its missing parts supplied by reference TRBV5-1 and TRBJ2-1, is KAGVTQTPRYLIKTRGQQVTLSCSPISGHRSVSWYQQTPGQGLQFLFEYFSETQRNKGNFPGRFSGRQFSNSRSEMNVSTLELGDSALYLCASSFGGHSYNEQFFGPGTRLTVL.

This clonotype was picked up a small number of times. This chain uses TRBV5-1 with TRBJ2-6; perhaps TRBD1 as D (6 bases). V lost 1 base to trimming and J lost 0 bases, with 11 bases between them. Germline CDR1 and CDR2: SGHRS and YFSETQ. The CDR3 consists of 17 residues. The CDR3 protein is CASSLLQGNSGANVLTF. The CDR3 DNA is TGCGCCAGCAGCTTGCTACAGGGTAACTCTGGGGCCAACGTCCTGACTTTC.

This clonotype has at least ten counts. This chain links TRBV2 with TRBJ2-5; D ambiguous. Germline V gene data show CDR1 as SNHLY and CDR2 as FYNNEI. CDR3 length equals 12 residues. Trimming stripped 5 bases from V and 0 bases from J, with 4 bases between. The CDR3 nucleotides read TGTGCCAGCAGTCAACACCAAGAGACCCAGTACTTC. Translation gives CASSQHQETQYF.

The CDR3 DNA sequence: TGTGCCAGCAGTTCGCAAGCGGGAGTAGGGCGAGAGCAGTTCTTC. The encoded protein is CASSSQAGVGREQFF. J is TRBJ2-1 and V is TRBV28; TRBD2 matches at 8 bases. This CDR3 spans 15 amino acids. Trimming cost V 4 bases and J 10 bases; bases outside gene matches: 12. Germline V gene lookup returns CDR1 MDHEN and CDR2 SYDVKM.

This clonotype was recorded at least ten times. The chain has TRBV7-6 and TRBJ2-5; TRBD2 matches at 11 bases. The CDR3 is 16 amino acids. Germline trimming cut 5 bases from V and 4 bases from J; bases unmatched to any gene: 9. Per the germline V gene, CDR1 is SGHVS and CDR2 is FNYEAQ. The CDR3 spells CASSGDGLAGTETQYF. The DNA for the CDR3 is TGTGCCAGCAGCGGAGATGGACTAGCGGGTACAGAGACCCAGTACTTC.

This clonotype occurred many times. V gene TRBV4-2 combines with J gene TRBJ2-7; 10 nucleotides align to TRBD1. Germline lookup yields CDR1 LGHNA and CDR2 YNFKEQ. This CDR3 contains 16 residues. V shed 3 bases and J 2 bases; nucleotides not matched to a gene: 7. CDR3 in DNA: TGTGCCAGCAGCCAGGGGATCGGACAGGGGGCCTACGAGCAGTACTTC. As protein: CASSQGIGQGAYEQYF.

This clonotype was picked up many times. This chain uses TRBV30 with TRBJ2-7; D may be TRBD1 (7 bases). The germline V gene encodes CDR1 GTSNPN and CDR2 SVGIG (reference sequence). Trimming removed 0 bases at V and 6 bases at J, with 12 bases between. The CDR3 runs to 13 residues. CDR3 sequence reads: CAWSVPGGSEQYF. CDR3 sequence (DNA): TGTGCCTGGAGTGTACCAGGGGGGAGCGAGCAGTACTTC.

This chain connects TRBV28 to TRBJ1-2; 8 bases align to TRBD1. CDR3 length: 16 residues. Germline CDR1 MDHEN, CDR2 SYDVKM. With V trimmed by 1 base and J by 4 bases, 8 bases remained unmatched. CDR3 nucleotides: TGTGCCAGCAGTTTATCCACCACAGGGGGTCCCTATGGCTACACCTTC. This encodes CASSLSTTGGPYGYTF.

This clonotype was found many times. J is TRBJ1-5 and V is TRBV5-6; possible D gene TRBD1, 6 bases. CDR1 SGHDT and CDR2 YYEEEE come from the germline V gene. This CDR3 region has 14 residues. V lost 2 bases and J lost 9, with 15 bases in between. The CDR3 DNA follows: TGTGCCAGCAGCTTTTCAACAGGGCTGGGGCCCCAGCATTTT. It specifies CASSFSTGLGPQHF.